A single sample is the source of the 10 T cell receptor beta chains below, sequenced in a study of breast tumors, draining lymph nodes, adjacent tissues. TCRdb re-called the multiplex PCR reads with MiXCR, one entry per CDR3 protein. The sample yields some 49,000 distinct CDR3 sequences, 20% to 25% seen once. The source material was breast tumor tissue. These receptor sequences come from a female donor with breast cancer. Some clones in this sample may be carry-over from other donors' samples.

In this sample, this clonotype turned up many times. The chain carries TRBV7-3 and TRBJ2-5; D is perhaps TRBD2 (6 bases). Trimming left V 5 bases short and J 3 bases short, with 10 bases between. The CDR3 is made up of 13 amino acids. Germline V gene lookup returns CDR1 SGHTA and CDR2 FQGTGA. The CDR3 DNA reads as TGTGCCAGCAGCCGAGGAGGGAAAGAGACCCAGTACTTC. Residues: CASSRGGKETQYF. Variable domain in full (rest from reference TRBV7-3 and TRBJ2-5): GAGVSQTPSNKVTEKGKYVELRCDPISGHTALYWYRQSLGQGPEFLIYFQGTGAADDSGLPNDRFFAVRPEGSVSTLKIQRTERGDSAVYLCASSRGGKETQYFGPGTRLLVL.

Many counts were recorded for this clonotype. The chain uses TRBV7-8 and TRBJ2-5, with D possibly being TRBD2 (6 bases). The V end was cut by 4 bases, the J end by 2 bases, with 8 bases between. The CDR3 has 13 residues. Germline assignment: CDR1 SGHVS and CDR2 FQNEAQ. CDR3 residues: CASSSGLQETQYF. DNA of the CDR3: TGTGCCAGCAGCTCGGGACTTCAAGAGACCCAGTACTTC.

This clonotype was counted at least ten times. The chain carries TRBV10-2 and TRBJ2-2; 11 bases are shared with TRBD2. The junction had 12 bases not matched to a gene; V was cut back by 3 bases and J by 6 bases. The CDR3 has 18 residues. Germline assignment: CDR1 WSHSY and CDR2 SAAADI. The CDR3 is CASSDSLAGGPAAGELFF. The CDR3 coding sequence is TGCGCCAGCAGTGATTCCTTAGCGGGGGGGCCTGCCGCCGGGGAGCTGTTTTTT.

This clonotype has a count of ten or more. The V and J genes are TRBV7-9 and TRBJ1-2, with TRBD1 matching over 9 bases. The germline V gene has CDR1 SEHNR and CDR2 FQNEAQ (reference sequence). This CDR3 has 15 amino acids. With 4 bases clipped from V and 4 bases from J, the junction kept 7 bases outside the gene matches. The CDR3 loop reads CASSSQGADIYGYTF. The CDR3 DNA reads TGTGCCAGCAGCTCACAGGGGGCGGATATCTATGGCTACACCTTC.

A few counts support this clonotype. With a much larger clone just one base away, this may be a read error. The CDR3 nucleotides read TGTGCCAGCTCACCGACGACGGCAGGGGGAGAGACCCAGTCCTTC. This translates into CASSPTTAGGETQSF. This chain joins TRBV18 and TRBJ2-5; 7 bases agree with TRBD1. The CDR3 runs 15 residues. CDR1 and CDR2 from the germline V gene are KGHSH and LQKENI.

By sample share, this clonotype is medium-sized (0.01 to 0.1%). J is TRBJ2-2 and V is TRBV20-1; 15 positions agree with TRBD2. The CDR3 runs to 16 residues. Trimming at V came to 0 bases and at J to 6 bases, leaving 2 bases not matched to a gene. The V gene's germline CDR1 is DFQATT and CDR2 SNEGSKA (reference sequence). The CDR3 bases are TGCAGTGCTAGAGAGAGGACTAGCGGGAGGGCCGGGGAGCTGTTTTTT. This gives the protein CSARERTSGRAGELFF.

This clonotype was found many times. The CDR3 spells CASSQDRASVFSPLHF. CDR3 sequence (DNA): TGTGCCAGCAGCCAAGATAGGGCCAGCGTTTTCTCACCCCTCCACTTT. V usage is TRBV4-2 and J usage is TRBJ1-6, with D uncertain. Trimming left V 0 bases short and J 10 bases short, with 16 bases between. The CDR3 sequence is 16 residues long. Per the germline V gene, CDR1 is LGHNA and CDR2 is YNFKEQ.

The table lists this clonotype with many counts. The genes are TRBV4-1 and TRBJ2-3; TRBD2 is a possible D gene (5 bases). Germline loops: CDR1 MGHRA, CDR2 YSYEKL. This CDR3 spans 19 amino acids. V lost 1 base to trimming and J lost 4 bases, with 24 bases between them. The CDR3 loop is CASSQAGRRVPGRADTQYF. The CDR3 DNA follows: TGCGCCAGCAGCCAAGCTGGTCGGCGGGTCCCAGGACGCGCAGATACGCAGTATTTT.

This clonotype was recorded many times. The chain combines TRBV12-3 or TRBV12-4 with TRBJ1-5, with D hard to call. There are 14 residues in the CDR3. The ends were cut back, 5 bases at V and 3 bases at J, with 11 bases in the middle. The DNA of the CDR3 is TGTGCCAGCAGTGGCCGACACGACAATCAGCCCCAGCATTTT. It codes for CASSGRHDNQPQHF.

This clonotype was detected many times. As DNA, the CDR3 is TGTGCCAGCAGCTTATCAGGGAACAGGGTAGCAGATACGCAGTATTTT. It encodes CASSLSGNRVADTQYF. The V call is TRBV7-2, the J call TRBJ2-3; TRBD1 might be the D (6 bases). CDR3 length equals 16 residues. Deletions cut 2 bases from V and 4 bases from J, with 16 bases between. The germline gives CDR1 SGHTA, CDR2 FQGNSA.